The 5 T cell receptor beta chains below come from one sample, sequenced in a study of shared clonotypes between healthy human individuals. Only CD45RO-negative cells positively selected for CCR7 counted as naive CD8 cells, so terminally differentiated effector memory CD45RA+ cells were excluded. The table came from immunoSEQ multiplex PCR; TCRdb's copy has only in-frame clones and leaves some out. The data show 1.5 million to 2.5 million clones, with about 95% seen just once and approximately 1% held by the top ten. Sequencing used naive CD8+ T cells sorted from blood. The origin of the receptors is a man younger than 35 in good health.

On this clone: The junction departs from the called germline gene at one end, perhaps through a read error. V is TRBV6-4 and J is TRBJ2-5; 7 nucleotides agree with TRBD1. The CDR3 sequence is 10 residues long. Germline V lookup: CDR1 MRHNA, CDR2 SNTAGT. The CDR3 bases are TGTGCCGGAAGTCAGGGGGTTCGAGACTTC. Translating gives CAGSQGVRDF.

The V and J genes are TRBV21-1 and TRBJ1-2. TRBV21-1 is given as a pseudogene. This CDR3 contains 14 residues. In DNA, the CDR3 is TGTGCCAGCAGCAAAAAACCGACCGGGGATGGCTACACCTTC. Encoded protein: CASSKKPTGDGYTF.

This clone was seen once. The chain links TRBV27 to TRBJ2-7; 9 bases are a match to TRBD1. The CDR3 has 14 amino acids. Germline lookup yields CDR1 MNHEY and CDR2 SMNVEV (reference sequence). Trimming cost V 6 bases and J 4 bases; bases outside gene matches: 7. The CDR3 nucleotides read TGTGCCAGCAGAGACTTACAGGGGGCGTACGAGCAGTACTTC. Translated: CASRDLQGAYEQYF.

This clone was observed a single time. The rearrangement uses TRBV30 and TRBJ2-5; no definite D call. CDR3 size: 14 residues. Deletions cut 5 bases from V and 1 base from J, with 14 bases between. CDR1 and CDR2 from the germline V gene are GTSNPN and SVGIG (reference sequence). This chain's CDR3 is CAWDLLAGQETQYF. CDR3 in DNA: TGTGCCTGGGATTTACTCGCAGGCCAAGAGACCCAGTACTTC.

CDR3 sequence reads: CASSPRDYPDEQYF. In DNA, the CDR3 is TGTGCCAGCAGCCCCCGGGACTACCCCGACGAGCAGTACTTC. V is TRBV9 and J is TRBJ2-7; TRBD2 agrees at 7 bases. Germline V lookup: CDR1 SGDLS, CDR2 YYNGEE. The CDR3 loop spans 14 amino acids. V was pared by 4 bases and J by 5 bases, with 9 bases of the junction left unmatched.